This TCR beta chain was retrieved from a study of shared clonotypes between healthy human individuals. Study-wide points: Naive CD4 clonotypes were shared across a few donors at roughly 5%. Represented diversity, genetic and exposure-history alike, was limited by few donors.

Each subset's genomic DNA was shared equally among a number of immunoSEQ plates. Profiling relied on immunoSEQ multiplex PCR, and the TCRdb table lists in-frame clones only, not all of them. The data contain roughly 2 million clones, 90% to 95% of them singletons. Of note for this clone: The antigen remains undetermined.

This CDR3 spans 16 amino acids. Trimming stripped 1 base from V and 0 bases from J, with 12 bases between. Germline V lookup: CDR1 SGHVS, CDR2 FQNEAQ. The sequencing input was naive CD4+ T cells sorted from blood. This sample's subset: CD45RA+ positively selected. The receptor was isolated from a man between 18 and 35 years old in good health. The V call is TRBV7-8, the J call TRBJ2-5; no clear D gene. The CDR3 protein is CASSLELGDYQETQYF. The CDR3 region has the DNA TGTGCCAGCAGCTTAGAGTTAGGAGACTACCAAGAGACCCAGTACTTC.